Sequencing of this TCR beta chain was carried out in a study of human T cells and chemical hapten exposure. About the study: Patients having alopecia areata, totalis or universalis were mostly female.

Time point given: patch test 2, 6 weeks after DPC sensitization. Treatment indicated: therapeutic diphenylcyclopropenone sensitization with weekly scalp DPC. Total RNA was isolated from unfractionated whole blood. This clonotype turned up a few times. As handled by the study authors: Sample TCR counts, which ranged from roughly 23,224 to 750,000, had a median of roughly 99,000. TCRdb processed the RACE reads anew with MiXCR; each CDR3 protein has one entry. None of the V and J calls come from the authors' own analysis; TCRdb made them. Of more than 90,000 distinct CDR3 sequences listed, roughly 10% are singletons. Germline-derived CDR1 and CDR2 are KGHDR and SFDVKD. There are 14 residues in the CDR3. The V end lost 4 bases, the J end lost 3 bases, and 12 bases lay between the germline ends.

The sequence came from a woman aged 40 to 49 with alopecia areata. Some clones in this sample may be carry-over from other donors' samples. The rearrangement links TRBV24-1 to TRBJ2-7; D might be TRBD1 (6 bases). The sample was whole blood, taken in connection with sensitization to the hapten diphenylcyclopropenone (DPC). The CDR3 nucleotides read TGTGCCACCAGTGACCCCGAGGGGGACTACGAGCAGTACTTC. Residues: CATSDPEGDYEQYF.